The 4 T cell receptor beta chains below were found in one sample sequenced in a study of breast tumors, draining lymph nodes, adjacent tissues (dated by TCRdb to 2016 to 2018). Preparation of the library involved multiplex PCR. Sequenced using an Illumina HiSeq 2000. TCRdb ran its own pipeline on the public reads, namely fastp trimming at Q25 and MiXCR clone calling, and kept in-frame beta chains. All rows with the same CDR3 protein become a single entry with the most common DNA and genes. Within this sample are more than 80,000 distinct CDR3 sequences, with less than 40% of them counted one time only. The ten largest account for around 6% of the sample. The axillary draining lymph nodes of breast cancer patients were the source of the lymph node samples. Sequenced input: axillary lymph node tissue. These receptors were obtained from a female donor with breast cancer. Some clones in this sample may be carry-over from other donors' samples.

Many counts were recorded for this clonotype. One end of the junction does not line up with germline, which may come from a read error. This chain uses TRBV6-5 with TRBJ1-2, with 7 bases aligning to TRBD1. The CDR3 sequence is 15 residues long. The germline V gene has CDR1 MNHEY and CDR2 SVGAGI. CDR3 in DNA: TGTGCCAGCAGTCACTCTCGGGGGAGGGGGCAAGGCTACACCTTC. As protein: CASSHSRGRGQGYTF.

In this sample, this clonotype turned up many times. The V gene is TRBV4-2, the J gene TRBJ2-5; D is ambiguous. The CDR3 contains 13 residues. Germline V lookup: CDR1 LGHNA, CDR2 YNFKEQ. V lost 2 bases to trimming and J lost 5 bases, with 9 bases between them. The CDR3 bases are TGTGCCAGCAGCCAATCTCACGGGGAGACCCAGTACTTC. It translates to CASSQSHGETQYF.

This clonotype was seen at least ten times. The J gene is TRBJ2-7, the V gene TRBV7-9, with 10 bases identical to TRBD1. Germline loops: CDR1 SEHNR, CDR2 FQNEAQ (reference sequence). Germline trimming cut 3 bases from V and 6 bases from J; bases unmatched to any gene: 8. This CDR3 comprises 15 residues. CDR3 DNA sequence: TGTGCCAGCAGCTTCGGCGGGACAGGGGACCCCGAGCAGTACTTC. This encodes CASSFGGTGDPEQYF. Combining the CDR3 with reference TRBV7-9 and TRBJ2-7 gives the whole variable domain DTGVSQNPRHKITKRGQNVTFRCDPISEHNRLYWYRQTLGQGPEFLTYFQNEAQLEKSRLLSDRFSAERPKGSFSTLEIQRTEQGDSAMYLCASSFGGTGDPEQYFGPGTRLTVT.

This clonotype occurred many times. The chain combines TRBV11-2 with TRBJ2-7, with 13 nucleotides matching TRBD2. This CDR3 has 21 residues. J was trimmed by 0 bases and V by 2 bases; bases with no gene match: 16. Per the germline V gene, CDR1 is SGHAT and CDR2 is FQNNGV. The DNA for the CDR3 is TGTGCCAGCAGCTTACTAGGACTAGCGGGAGTGGGAGGAAGCAGCTCCTACGAGCAGTACTTC. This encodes CASSLLGLAGVGGSSSYEQYF.